This T cell receptor (beta chain) comes out of a study of identical twins. Study-level results: Twin pairs' shared out-of-frame alpha sequences were enriched in low generation probability.

TCRdb reprocessed the 5' RACE reads via MiXCR and lists one record per CDR3 protein. The profile shows about 790,000 distinct CDR3 sequences, roughly 20% of them singletons. Germline-derived CDR1 and CDR2 are SGHRS and YFSETQ. The CDR3 has 13 residues. The V gene end was trimmed by 4 bases and the J gene end by 4 bases; junction bases not matched to a gene: 2. In every case, the donor was a healthy Caucasian. Many counts were recorded for this clonotype. Its antigen is not identified. The same sample was also studied in work on T cells expressing NK-cell markers. That paper notes: The study found these clonotypes also leading the CD3+CD56-NKG2C+ fraction in a few donors.

The gene calls are TRBV5-1 and TRBJ2-3, with 8 bases identical to TRBD2. The sample consisted of PBMCs. This clonotype was sampled from a woman aged 18-35 years in good health. In DNA form, the CDR3 reads TGCGCCAGCAGCCTCGGGGGGGCAGATACGCAGTATTTT. Its translation: CASSLGGADTQYF.